This TCR beta chain appears in the sequencing data of a study of blood T cell repertoires in COVID-19. This CDR3 comprises 16 residues. The V end was cut by 2 bases, the J end by 4 bases, with 15 bases between. Germline loops: CDR1 SNHLY, CDR2 FYNNEI. TCRdb's table, derived via immunoSEQ multiplex PCR, lists solely in-frame clones and lacks some. The profile shows 120,000 or so clones, more than 75% of them singletons. The chain recombines TRBV2 with TRBJ1-5; D ambiguous. The specimen sequenced was peripheral blood. The receptor's source is a human donor in a cohort sampled during active COVID-19. CDR3 sequence: CASSETIRGPNQPQHF. Here the CDR3 DNA reads TGTGCCAGCAGTGAAACCATCCGAGGTCCAAATCAGCCCCAGCATTTT.